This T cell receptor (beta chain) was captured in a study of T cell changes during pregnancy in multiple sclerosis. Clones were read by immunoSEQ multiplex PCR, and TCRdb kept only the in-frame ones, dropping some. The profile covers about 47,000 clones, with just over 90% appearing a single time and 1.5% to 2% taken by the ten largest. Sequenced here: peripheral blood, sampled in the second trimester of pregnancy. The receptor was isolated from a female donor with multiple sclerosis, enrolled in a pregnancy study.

The CDR3 nucleotides read TGTGCTAGTGTCCCTAGCGGGAGCTCCTACAATGAGCAGTTCTTC. It encodes CASVPSGSSYNEQFF. The genes are TRBV12-5 and TRBJ2-1, with 10 bases fitting TRBD2. V trimming: 7 bases; J trimming: 0 bases; junction bases outside the gene matches: 3. The V gene's germline CDR1 is LGHNT and CDR2 FRNRAP. This CDR3 contains 15 residues.